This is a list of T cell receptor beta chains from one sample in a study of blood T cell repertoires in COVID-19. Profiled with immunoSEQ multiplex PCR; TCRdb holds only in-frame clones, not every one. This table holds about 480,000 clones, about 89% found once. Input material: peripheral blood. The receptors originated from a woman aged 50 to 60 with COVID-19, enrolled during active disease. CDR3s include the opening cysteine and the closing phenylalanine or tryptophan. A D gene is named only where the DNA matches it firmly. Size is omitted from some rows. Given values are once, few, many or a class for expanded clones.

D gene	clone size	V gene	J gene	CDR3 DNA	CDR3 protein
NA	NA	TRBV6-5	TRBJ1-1	TGTGCCAGCAGTTACTCGATAGCCGGAGGAGCTTTCTTT	CASSYSIAGGAFF
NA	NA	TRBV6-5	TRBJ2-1	TGTGCCAGCTCCTTTGGTACGGGGTACAATGAGCAGTTCTTC	CASSFGTGYNEQFF
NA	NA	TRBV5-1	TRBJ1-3	TGCGCCAGCAGCTTGGACGGACAGTACAATTCTGGAAACACCATATATTTT	CASSLDGQYNSGNTIYF
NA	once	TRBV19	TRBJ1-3	TGTGCCAGTAGTCCCACAGGGTCGTCTGGAAACACCATATATTTT	CASSPTGSSGNTIYF
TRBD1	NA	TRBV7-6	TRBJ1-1	TGTGCCAGCAGCGGGGGACCGGGACAGAGGGCTTTCTTT	CASSGGPGQRAFF
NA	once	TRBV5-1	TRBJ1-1	TGCGCCAGCAGCTTGGACACAACGGGTGGAGCTTTCTTT	CASSLDTTGGAFF
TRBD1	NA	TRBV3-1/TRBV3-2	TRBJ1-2	TGTGCCAGCAGCCTCATAACAGGGGGAGGTGGCTACACCTTC	CASSLITGGGGYTF
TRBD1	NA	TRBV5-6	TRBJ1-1	TGTGCCAGCAGCTTGGGGGACAGCTACACTGAAGCTTTCTTT	CASSLGDSYTEAFF
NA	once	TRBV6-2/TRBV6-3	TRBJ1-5	TGTGCCAGCAGTTACCCACCAGGACGGGAAAATCAGCCCCAGCATTTT	CASSYPPGRENQPQHF
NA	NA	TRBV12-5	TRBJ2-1	TGTGCTAGTGGTACAACCTACAATGAGCAGTTCTTC	CASGTTYNEQFF
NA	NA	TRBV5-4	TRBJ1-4	TGTGCCAGCAGCTGGGCTCCAACTAATGAAAAACTGTTTTTT	CASSWAPTNEKLFF
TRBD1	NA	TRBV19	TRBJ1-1	TGTGCCAGTATTCTGGGACAGGGTACTGAAGCTTTCTTT	CASILGQGTEAFF
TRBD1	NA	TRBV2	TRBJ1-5	TGTGCCAGCAGTGATAGACAGGGGGGCTATCAGCCCCAGCATTTT	CASSDRQGGYQPQHF
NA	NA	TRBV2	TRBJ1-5	TGTGCCAGCAGGGGGCTTGAGGAGCCCCAGCATTTT	CASRGLEEPQHF
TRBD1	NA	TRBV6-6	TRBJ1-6	TGTGCCAGCAGTCCCTTCGACCCAGGGGGGAGTTCACCCCTCCACTTT	CASSPFDPGGSSPLHF
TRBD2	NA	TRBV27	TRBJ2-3	TGTGCCAGCAGCCAACCGGGACTAGCGGTTAGCACAGATACGCAGTATTTT	CASSQPGLAVSTDTQYF
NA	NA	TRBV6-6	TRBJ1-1	TGTGCCAGCAGTCTACAAATGAACACTGAAGCTTTCTTT	CASSLQMNTEAFF
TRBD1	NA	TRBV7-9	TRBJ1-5	TGTGCCAGCAGCACGGACAGGATCAGCAATCAGCCCCAGCATTTT	CASSTDRISNQPQHF
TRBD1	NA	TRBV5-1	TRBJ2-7	TGCGCCAGCAGCTTGGCAGGGGGCCTTTCCTACGAGCAGTACTTC	CASSLAGGLSYEQYF
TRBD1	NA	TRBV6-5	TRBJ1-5	TGTGCCAGCAGCTGGGGACAGGGGGCCAATCAGCCCCAGCATTTT	CASSWGQGANQPQHF
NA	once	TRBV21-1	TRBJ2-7	TGTGCCAGCAGCACAATACCCGGGGGGCCTGACGAGCAGTACTTC	CASSTIPGGPDEQYF
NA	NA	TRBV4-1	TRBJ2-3	TGCGCCAGCAGCCGGAGCCTAGCGTCTACAGATACGCAGTATTTT	CASSRSLASTDTQYF
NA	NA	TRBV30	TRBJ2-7	TGTGCCTTCTCCCAGGGGAACTACGAGCAGTACTTC	CAFSQGNYEQYF
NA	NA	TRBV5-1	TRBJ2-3	TGCGCCAGCAGCTTGGCTCGGACACCTAGCACAGATACGCAGTATTTT	CASSLARTPSTDTQYF
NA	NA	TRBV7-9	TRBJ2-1	TGTGCCAGCAGCTTAGGGGGGCGGGGGCCCTTCCAGGGAAATGAGCAGTTCTTC	CASSLGGRGPFQGNEQFF
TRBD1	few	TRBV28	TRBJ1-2	TGTGCCAGCAGTACCCAGACAGGGGGCGCCGTAGACTACACCTTC	CASSTQTGGAVDYTF
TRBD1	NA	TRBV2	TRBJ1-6	TGTGCCAGCAGTGAGGGGGACAGGGGGCTTTCACCCCTCCACTTT	CASSEGDRGLSPLHF
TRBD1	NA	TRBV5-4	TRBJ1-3	TGTGCCAGCAGCTTGCTTAGTGGACAGGGGGCGCGAGGAAACACCATATATTTT	CASSLLSGQGARGNTIYF
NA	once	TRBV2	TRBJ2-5	TGTGCCAGCAGGGCCACCGGGACACTACAAGAGACCCAGTACTTC	CASRATGTLQETQYF
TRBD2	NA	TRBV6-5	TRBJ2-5	TGTGCCAGCAGTTACTCCCGGACTAGCAAAGAGACCCAGTACTTC	CASSYSRTSKETQYF
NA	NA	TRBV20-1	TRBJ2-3	TGCAGTCCCGCGGGCAAGGATACGCAGTATTTT	CSPAGKDTQYF
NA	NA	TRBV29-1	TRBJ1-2	TGCAGCGTTGGGGAGGACTATGGCTACACCTTC	CSVGEDYGYTF
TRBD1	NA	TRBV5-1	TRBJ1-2	TGCGCCAGCAGCACGGGACAGGGATACTATGGCTACACCTTC	CASSTGQGYYGYTF
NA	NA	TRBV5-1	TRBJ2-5	TGCGCCAGCAGCCGACCCCCGGATCCGGGGGAAGAGACCCAGTACTTC	CASSRPPDPGEETQYF
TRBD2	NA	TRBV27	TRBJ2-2	TGTGCCAGCAGTTCGGGGGGGTACACCGGGGAGCTGTTTTTT	CASSSGGYTGELFF
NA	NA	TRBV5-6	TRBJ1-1	TGTGCCAGCAGCTCATCAGGGTCGAACACTGAAGCTTTCTTT	CASSSSGSNTEAFF
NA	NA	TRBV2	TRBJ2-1	TGTGCCAGCGGCGGGTCCCAACCAGGTGAGCAGTTCTTC	CASGGSQPGEQFF
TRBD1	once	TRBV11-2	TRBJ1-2	TGTGCCAGCGGCTTAGACAGGGGGCGAGACTACACCTTC	CASGLDRGRDYTF
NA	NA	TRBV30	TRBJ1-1	TGTGCCTGGAGTGTAGGGGGGGAAACTGAAGCTTTCTTT	CAWSVGGETEAFF
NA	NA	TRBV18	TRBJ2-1	TGTGCCAGCTCACCAGGGAGGATCACCTACAATGAGCAGTTCTTC	CASSPGRITYNEQFF
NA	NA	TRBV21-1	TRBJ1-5	TGTGCCAGCAGCAAATCGGTATGCGGGGGGAAGGGAGAAGGTCAGCCCCAGCATTTT	CASSKSVCGGKGEGQPQHF
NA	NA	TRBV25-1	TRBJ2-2	TGTGCCAGCAGTGACGCCGGGGAGCTGTTTTTT	CASSDAGELFF
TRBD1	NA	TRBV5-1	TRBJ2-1	TGCGCCAGCAGCTCGGACAGGGCGGGCTCCTACAATGAGCAGTTCTTC	CASSSDRAGSYNEQFF
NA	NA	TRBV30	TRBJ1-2	TGTGCCTGGAGTGTATGGGAGGCCACGGGGGGCTACACCTTC	CAWSVWEATGGYTF
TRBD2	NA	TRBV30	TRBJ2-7	TGTGCCTGGAGTGGACTAGCGGCCTACGAGCAGTACTTC	CAWSGLAAYEQYF
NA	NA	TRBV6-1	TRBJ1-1	TGTGCCAGCACCCCGGGGGTGGGCACTGAAGCTTTCTTT	CASTPGVGTEAFF
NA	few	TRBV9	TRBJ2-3	TGTGCCAGCACCGGGGTGGAGGGGGGGCCGGATACGCAGTATTTT	CASTGVEGGPDTQYF
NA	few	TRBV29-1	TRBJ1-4	TGCAGCGTTCGCGTCAATGAAAAACTGTTTTTT	CSVRVNEKLFF
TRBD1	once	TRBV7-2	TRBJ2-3	TGTGCCAGCAGCCCCGGGACAGGGGGAACAGATACGCAGTATTTT	CASSPGTGGTDTQYF
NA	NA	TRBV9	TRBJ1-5	TGTGCCAGCAGCGTAGATGGCAGCAATCAGCCCCAGCATTTT	CASSVDGSNQPQHF
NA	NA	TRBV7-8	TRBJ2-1	TGTGCCAGCAGCTTCTCCGAGGACAGCTCCTACAATGAGCAGTTCTTC	CASSFSEDSSYNEQFF
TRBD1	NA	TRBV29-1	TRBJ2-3	TGCAGCGTTGATAGGGACAGGAGCACAGATACGCAGTATTTT	CSVDRDRSTDTQYF
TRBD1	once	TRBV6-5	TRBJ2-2	TGTGCCACCTGGGACAGCTTCACCGGGGAGCTGTTTTTT	CATWDSFTGELFF